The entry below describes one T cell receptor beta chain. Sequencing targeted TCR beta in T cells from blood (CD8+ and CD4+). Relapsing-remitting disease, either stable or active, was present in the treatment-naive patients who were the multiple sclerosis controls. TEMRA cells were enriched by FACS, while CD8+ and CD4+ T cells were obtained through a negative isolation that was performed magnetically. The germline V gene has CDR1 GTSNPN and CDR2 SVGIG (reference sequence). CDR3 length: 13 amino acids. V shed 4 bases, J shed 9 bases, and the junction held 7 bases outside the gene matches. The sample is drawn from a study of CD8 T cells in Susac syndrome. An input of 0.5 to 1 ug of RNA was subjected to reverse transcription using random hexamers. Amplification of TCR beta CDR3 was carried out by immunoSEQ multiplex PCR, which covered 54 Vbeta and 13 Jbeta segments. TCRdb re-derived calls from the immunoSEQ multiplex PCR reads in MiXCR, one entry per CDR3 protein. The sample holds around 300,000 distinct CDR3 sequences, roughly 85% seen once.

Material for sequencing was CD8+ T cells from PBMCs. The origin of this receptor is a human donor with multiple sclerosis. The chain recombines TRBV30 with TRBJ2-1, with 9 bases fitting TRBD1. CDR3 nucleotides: TGTGCCTGGACCGGGACAGGGACCGGTGAGCAGTTCTTC. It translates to CAWTGTGTGEQFF.